A single sample is the source of the 13 T cell receptor beta chains below, sequenced in a study of T cell responses to AZD1222 COVID-19 vaccine (TCRdb year 2021). The time point label corresponds to: baseline before first vaccination. The library came from the immunoSEQ multiplex PCR assay. TCRdb's version of the immuneACCESS table is confined to in-frame rearrangements and falls short of the full clone set. An unresolved V gene accounts for under half of the shortfall where checked; the remainder is of unknown origin. This sample gives 150,000 or so clones in total; roughly nine tenths of them show up just once. More than 1.4% of the sample lies in the top ten. This specimen was peripheral blood, taken on day 0 of AZD1222 vaccination. Source of these receptors: an adult in good health.

The chain combines TRBV4-1 with TRBJ2-1; 8 positions agree with TRBD2. This CDR3 region has 19 residues. Germline trimming cut 0 bases from V and 7 bases from J; bases unmatched to any gene: 17. CDR1 is MGHRA and CDR2 is YSYEKL in the germline V gene. CDR3 residues: CASSQERGGGKGLQNEQFF. CDR3 sequence (DNA): TGCGCCAGCAGCCAAGAAAGGGGCGGGGGGAAAGGGTTACAGAATGAGCAGTTCTTC.

The chain uses TRBV6-2 or TRBV6-3 and TRBJ2-2, with D unresolved. The CDR3 runs 17 residues. V gave up 2 bases and J gave up 1 base, with 14 bases separating them. The germline V gene has CDR1 MNHEY and CDR2 SVGEGT. The CDR3 is CASSYKALGLNTGELFF. In DNA form, the CDR3 reads TGTGCCAGCAGTTACAAGGCACTCGGGTTGAACACCGGGGAGCTGTTTTTT.

J is TRBJ1-1 and V is TRBV4-3; D is perhaps TRBD1 (5 bases). The V and J ends lost 1 base and 1 base respectively, with 10 bases between them. Germline V gives CDR1 LGHNA, CDR2 YSLEER. CDR3 length equals 15 residues. CDR3 nucleotide sequence: TGCGCCAGCAGCCAAGGGGGCGCGTCGAACACTGAAGCTTTCTTT. Encoded protein: CASSQGGASNTEAFF.

This chain links TRBV15 with TRBJ2-5; 10 bases are a match to TRBD1. Trimming cost V 3 bases and J 2 bases; bases outside gene matches: 0. The germline gives CDR1 LNHNV, CDR2 YYDKDF (reference sequence). The CDR3 spans 14 residues. This CDR3 is CATSRDRGQETQYF. The CDR3 DNA sequence: TGTGCCACCAGCAGGGACAGGGGGCAAGAGACCCAGTACTTC.

The V gene is TRBV2, the J gene TRBJ1-1; no firm D call. V was cut by 11 bases and J by 4 bases, with 17 bases left in between. This CDR3 comprises 13 residues. Germline V lookup: CDR1 SNHLY, CDR2 FYNNEI. CDR3 sequence reads: CAGRAFVGTEAFF. CDR3 DNA: TGTGCCGGCCGGGCCTTTGTCGGCACTGAAGCTTTCTTT.

V and J are TRBV19 and TRBJ2-7; 9 positions match TRBD1. CDR3 size: 14 residues. Germline CDR1 and CDR2: LNHDA and SQIVND (reference sequence). Losses at the gene ends were 6 bases for V and 5 bases for J; bases not matched to a gene: 8. CDR3 protein: CASRVRQGVHEQYF. DNA for the CDR3: TGTGCCAGTAGGGTACGACAGGGGGTACACGAGCAGTACTTC.

The rearrangement joins TRBV7-6 to TRBJ2-1; 10 bases agree with TRBD2. The J segment lost 4 bases and the V segment lost 2 bases, leaving 2 bases of the junction unmatched. The CDR3 runs 15 residues. Germline lookup yields CDR1 SGHVS and CDR2 FNYEAQ. CDR3 in DNA: TGTGCCAGCAGCTTAACTAGCGGGACTTACAATGAGCAGTTCTTC. Residues: CASSLTSGTYNEQFF.

The chain uses TRBV7-2 and TRBJ1-4; 7 bases are shared with TRBD1. From germline, CDR1 is SGHTA and CDR2 FQGNSA. V shed 1 base, J shed 5 bases, and the junction held 7 bases outside the gene matches. CDR3 length: 16 residues. CDR3 loop: CASSLVSRQGNEKLFF. DNA for the CDR3: TGTGCCAGCAGCTTAGTTTCTCGACAGGGAAATGAAAAACTGTTTTTT.

The chain is built from TRBV29-1 and TRBJ2-1; D is perhaps TRBD1 (6 bases). Trimming stripped 4 bases from V and 8 bases from J, with 12 bases between. This CDR3 has 12 amino acids. Per the germline V gene, CDR1 is SQVTM and CDR2 is ANQGSEA. The CDR3 DNA is TGCAGCGTTGGGGTTACAGGGCATGAGCAGTTCTTC. It yields the protein CSVGVTGHEQFF.

The chain links TRBV10-3 to TRBJ2-7, with D unresolved. CDR1 is ENHRY, CDR2 SYGVKD, per germline. This CDR3 spans 15 amino acids. V was clipped by 4 bases and J by 3 bases, with 16 bases between them. The CDR3 coding sequence is TGTGCCATCAGTGGAAGCTCCAAAGTAAGCTACGAGCAGTACTTC. Translation: CAISGSSKVSYEQYF.

V gene TRBV2 combines with J gene TRBJ1-4, with TRBD1 matching 10 bases. The junction had 11 bases not matched to a gene; V was cut back by 6 bases and J by 10 bases. Germline CDR1 and CDR2: SNHLY and FYNNEI. The CDR3 is made up of 15 amino acids. CDR3 loop: CASRVPGQGIGKLFF. For the CDR3, the DNA is TGTGCCAGCAGAGTACCGGGACAGGGGATAGGAAAACTGTTTTTT. Combining the CDR3 with reference TRBV2 and TRBJ1-4 gives the whole variable domain EPEVTQTPSHQVTQMGQEVILRCVPISNHLYFYWYRQILGQKVEFLVSFYNNEISEKSEIFDDQFSVERPDGSNFTLKIRSTKLEDSAMYFCASRVPGQGIGKLFFGSGTQLSVL.

This chain joins TRBV4-2 and TRBJ1-1; TRBD1 agrees at 8 bases. The V gene's germline CDR1 is LGHNA and CDR2 YNFKEQ. With V trimmed by 0 bases and J by 2 bases, 2 bases remained unmatched. CDR3 length: 15 amino acids. The CDR3 sequence is CASSQEQGGNTEAFF. The CDR3 DNA reads TGTGCCAGCAGCCAAGAACAGGGGGGAAACACTGAAGCTTTCTTT.

The rearrangement uses TRBV19 and TRBJ1-5; D might be TRBD1 (5 bases). V was pared by 6 bases and J by 6 bases, with 27 bases between. The CDR3 is 18 amino acids. Germline assignment: CDR1 LNHDA and CDR2 SQIVND (reference sequence). In nucleotides, the CDR3 is TGTGCCAGTAGGGACACTGGGAGATTGTACAGGTCAATTCAGCCCCAGCATTTT. Amino acid sequence: CASRDTGRLYRSIQPQHF.